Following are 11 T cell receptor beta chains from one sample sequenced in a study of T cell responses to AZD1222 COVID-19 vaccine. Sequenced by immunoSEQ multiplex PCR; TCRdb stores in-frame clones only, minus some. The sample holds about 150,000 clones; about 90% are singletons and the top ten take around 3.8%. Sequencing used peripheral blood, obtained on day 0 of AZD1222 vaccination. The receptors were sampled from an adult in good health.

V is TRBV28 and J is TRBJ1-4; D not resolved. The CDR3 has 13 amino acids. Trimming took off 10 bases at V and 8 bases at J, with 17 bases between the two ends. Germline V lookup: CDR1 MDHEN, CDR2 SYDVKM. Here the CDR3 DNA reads TGTGCCACCCTACCTAGAGTTAGGGAAAAACTGTTTTTT. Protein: CATLPRVREKLFF.

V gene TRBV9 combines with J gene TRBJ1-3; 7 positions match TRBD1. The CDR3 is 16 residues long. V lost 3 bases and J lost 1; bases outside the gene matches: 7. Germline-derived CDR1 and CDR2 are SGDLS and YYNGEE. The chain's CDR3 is CASSGGQRLSGNTIYF. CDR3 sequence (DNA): TGTGCCAGCAGCGGGGGACAGCGCCTATCTGGAAACACCATATATTTT.

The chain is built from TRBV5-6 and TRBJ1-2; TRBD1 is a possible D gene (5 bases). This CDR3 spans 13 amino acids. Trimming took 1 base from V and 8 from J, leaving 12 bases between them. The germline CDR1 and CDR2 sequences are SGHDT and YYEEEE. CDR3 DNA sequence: TGTGCCAGCAGCTTGAGCCCCAGGGTGGGCTACACCTTC. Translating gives CASSLSPRVGYTF.

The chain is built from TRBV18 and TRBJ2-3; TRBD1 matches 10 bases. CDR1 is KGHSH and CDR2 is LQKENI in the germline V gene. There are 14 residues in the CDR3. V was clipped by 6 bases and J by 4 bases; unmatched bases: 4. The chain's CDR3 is CASSPGQGPDTQYF. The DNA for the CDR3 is TGTGCCAGCTCGCCGGGACAGGGGCCAGATACGCAGTATTTT.

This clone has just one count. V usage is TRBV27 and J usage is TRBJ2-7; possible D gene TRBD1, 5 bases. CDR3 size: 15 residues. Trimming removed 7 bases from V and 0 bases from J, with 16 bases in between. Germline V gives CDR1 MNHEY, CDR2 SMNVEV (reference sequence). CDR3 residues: CASNQAGMHSYEQYF. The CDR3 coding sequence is TGTGCCAGCAACCAAGCAGGGATGCACTCCTACGAGCAGTACTTC.

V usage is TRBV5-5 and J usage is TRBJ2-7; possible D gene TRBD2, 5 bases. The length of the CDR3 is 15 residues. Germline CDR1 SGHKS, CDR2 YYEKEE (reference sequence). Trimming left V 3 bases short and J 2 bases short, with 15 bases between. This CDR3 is CASSWMERNPYEQYF. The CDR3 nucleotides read TGTGCCAGCAGCTGGATGGAGCGGAACCCCTACGAGCAGTACTTC.

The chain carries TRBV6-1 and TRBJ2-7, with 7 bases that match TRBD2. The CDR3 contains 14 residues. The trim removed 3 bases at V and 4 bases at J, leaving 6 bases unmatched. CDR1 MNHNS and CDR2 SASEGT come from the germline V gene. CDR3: CASSEGGDGYEQYF. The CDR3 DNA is TGTGCCAGCAGTGAGGGAGGGGATGGGTACGAGCAGTACTTC.

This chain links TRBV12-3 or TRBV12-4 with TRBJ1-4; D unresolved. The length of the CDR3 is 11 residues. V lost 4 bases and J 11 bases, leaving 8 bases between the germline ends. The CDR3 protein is CASSSDLKLFF. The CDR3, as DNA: TGTGCCAGCAGTTCCGACTTGAAACTGTTTTTT.

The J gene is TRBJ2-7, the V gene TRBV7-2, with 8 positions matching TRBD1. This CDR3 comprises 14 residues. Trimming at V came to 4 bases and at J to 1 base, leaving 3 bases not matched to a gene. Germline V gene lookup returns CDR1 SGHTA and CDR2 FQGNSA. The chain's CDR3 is CASSYGTGSYEQYF. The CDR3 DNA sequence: TGTGCCAGCAGCTACGGGACAGGATCCTACGAGCAGTACTTC.

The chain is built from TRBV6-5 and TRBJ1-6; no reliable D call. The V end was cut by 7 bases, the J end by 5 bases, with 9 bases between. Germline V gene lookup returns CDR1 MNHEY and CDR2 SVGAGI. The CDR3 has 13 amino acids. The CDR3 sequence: CASKRADNSPLHF. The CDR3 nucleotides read TGTGCCAGCAAGAGGGCAGATAATTCACCCCTCCACTTT.

Written as DNA, the CDR3 is TGTGCCAGCAGTGTGGTCTTCGGAGCGGGGTCTCTTGGCAATGAGCAGTTCTTC. Protein: CASSVVFGAGSLGNEQFF. The rearrangement uses TRBV2 and TRBJ2-1; 7 bases fit TRBD2. This CDR3 spans 18 amino acids. The V gene's germline CDR1 is SNHLY and CDR2 FYNNEI. The trim removed 4 bases at V and 6 bases at J, leaving 18 bases unmatched.